The 28 T cell receptor beta chains in this list originate from one sample, sequenced in a study of CD4 T cells in relation to SARS-CoV-2 and coronaviruses. Some clones are missing from TCRdb's copy, which holds only in-frame ones; the method was immunoSEQ multiplex PCR. Of around 16,000 clones in the sample, approximately 78% are singletons; the top ten hold around 19%. Before the COVID-19 pandemic, during about 2011-2019, CD4+ T cells were taken from unexposed donors. CD4+ T cells were isolated from the cells after around 9 days of culture. Their target antigens are unknown. The specimen sequenced was CD4+ T cells from PBMCs, cultured in vitro. All receptors derive from a human donor in good health.

The V gene is TRBV11-2, the J gene TRBJ2-7; D is ambiguous. The V end was cut by 1 base, the J end by 3 bases, with 4 bases between. This CDR3 contains 12 residues. Per the germline V gene, CDR1 is SGHAT and CDR2 is FQNNGV. This CDR3 reads CASSLADYEQYF. Written as DNA, the CDR3 is TGTGCCAGCAGCTTAGCAGACTACGAGCAGTACTTC.

The chain couples TRBV10-3 to TRBJ2-1; D is possibly TRBD2 (5 bases). This CDR3 is 14 amino acids long. CDR1 and CDR2 (germline): ENHRY, SYGVKD. V shed 3 bases and J shed 5 bases, with 11 bases lying between them. The CDR3 nucleotides are TGTGCCATCAGTGATCTGGCGGGCCACAATGAGCAGTTCTTC. It yields the protein CAISDLAGHNEQFF.

V usage is TRBV28 and J usage is TRBJ2-1; TRBD2 is a possible D gene (6 bases). The CDR3 has 14 amino acids. Deletions cut 6 bases from V and 5 bases from J, with 14 bases between. Germline V lookup: CDR1 MDHEN, CDR2 SYDVKM. The CDR3, as DNA: TGTGCCAGCAGCGTGGGGGGAGGTCACAATGAGCAGTTCTTC. Amino acid sequence: CASSVGGGHNEQFF.

This clone showed up just a few times. The V call is TRBV3-1 (or the pseudogene TRBV3-2), the J call TRBJ1-3; D not certain. Trimming shortened V by 1 base and J by 4 bases, and 5 bases separated the two germline ends. Germline V lookup: CDR1 LGHDT, CDR2 YNNKEL (reference sequence). CDR3 length equals 13 residues. CDR3 in DNA: TGTGCCAGCAGCCAAGGGGTCGGAAACACCATATATTTT. This sequence encodes CASSQGVGNTIYF.

The chain carries TRBV6-6 and TRBJ2-1; no clear D gene. Germline V gene lookup returns CDR1 MNHNY and CDR2 SVGAGI (reference sequence). Trimming cost V 5 bases and J 4 bases, with 15 bases left between them. The CDR3 is 15 amino acids. The CDR3 DNA follows: TGTGCCAGCAGTAAAGGTGGCGGACCTTACAATGAGCAGTTCTTC. Protein sequence: CASSKGGGPYNEQFF.

CDR3 DNA sequence: TGTGCCAGCATTCGGGCAGGGGCCGGGACTGCAGATACGCAGTATTTT. Its translation: CASIRAGAGTADTQYF. The chain links TRBV28 to TRBJ2-3; D could derive from TRBD1 or TRBD2 (6 bases each). V gave up 7 bases and J gave up 4 bases, with 21 bases separating them. The germline V gene has CDR1 MDHEN and CDR2 SYDVKM. The CDR3 extends over 16 amino acids.

The chain carries TRBV6-5 and TRBJ2-7; D not resolved. V lost 0 bases to trimming and J lost 2 bases, with 8 bases between them. From germline, CDR1 is MNHEY and CDR2 SVGAGI. CDR3 size: 14 residues. The CDR3 DNA reads TGTGCCAGCAGTTACTCCGCCCTAACCTACGAGCAGTACTTC. Translating gives CASSYSALTYEQYF.

V gene TRBV30 combines with J gene TRBJ1-6, with a weak D call TRBD1 (6 bases). V was shortened by 5 bases and J by 5 bases, with 13 bases between the two germline ends. This CDR3 has 14 residues. The germline CDR1 and CDR2 sequences are GTSNPN and SVGIG (reference sequence). The CDR3 DNA follows: TGTGCCTGGTTAGGACAGTCCAATAATTCACCCCTCCACTTT. Protein sequence: CAWLGQSNNSPLHF. The entire variable domain, with the rest obtained from reference TRBV30 and TRBJ1-6, is as follows: SQTIHQWPATLVQPVGSPLSLECTVEGTSNPNLYWYRQAAGRGLQLLFYSVGIGQISSEVPQNLSASRPQDRQFILSSKKLLLSDSGFYLCAWLGQSNNSPLHFGNGTRLTVT.

The rearrangement links TRBV11-2 to TRBJ1-2; the D is unclear. Trimming shortened V by 1 base and J by 3 bases, and 9 bases separated the two germline ends. The CDR3 spans 14 residues. Per the germline V gene, CDR1 is SGHAT and CDR2 is FQNNGV. For the CDR3, the DNA is TGTGCCAGCAGCTTAGGGACTGGAGACTATGGCTACACCTTC. As protein: CASSLGTGDYGYTF.

The chain carries TRBV25-1 and TRBJ1-2; D remains ambiguous. The CDR3 extends over 13 amino acids. Germline CDR1 MGHDK, CDR2 SYGVNS. Trimming stripped 2 bases from V and 4 bases from J, with 8 bases between. In nucleotides, the CDR3 is TGTGCCAGCAGTGAAGGTACCGCCTATGGCTACACCTTC. This encodes CASSEGTAYGYTF.

The chain carries TRBV27 and TRBJ1-1; 10 nucleotides align to TRBD1. Germline CDR1 and CDR2: MNHEY and SMNVEV (reference sequence). There are 15 residues in the CDR3. With 2 bases clipped from V and 2 bases from J, the junction kept 2 bases outside the gene matches. The CDR3 sequence is CASSLTTGGNTEAFF. Written as DNA, the CDR3 is TGTGCCAGCAGTTTAACGACAGGGGGCAACACTGAAGCTTTCTTT.

The chain recombines TRBV28 with TRBJ1-4, with TRBD1 matching over 7 bases. Germline V lookup: CDR1 MDHEN, CDR2 SYDVKM. The length of the CDR3 is 15 residues. V trimming: 5 bases; J trimming: 8 bases; junction bases outside the gene matches: 11. CDR3 in amino acids: CASSPRQGFMEKLFF. DNA of the CDR3: TGTGCCAGCAGTCCCAGACAGGGCTTCATGGAAAAACTGTTTTTT.

The chain employs TRBV7-9 and TRBJ1-1; D may be TRBD1 (5 bases). The CDR3 is 15 amino acids. The germline V and J ends were trimmed by 0 bases and 1 base, with 9 bases remaining between them. Germline V lookup: CDR1 SEHNR, CDR2 FQNEAQ (reference sequence). CDR3 sequence reads: CASSLAGQGNTEAFF. The CDR3 DNA is TGTGCCAGCAGCTTAGCGGGGCAGGGGAACACTGAAGCTTTCTTT.

The chain links TRBV6-1 to TRBJ1-2; D is undetermined. Between the trimmed V and J ends, which lost 8 bases and 2 bases, there was a span of 15 bases. This CDR3 has 14 amino acids. Germline values: CDR1 MNHNS, CDR2 SASEGT. In DNA, the CDR3 is TGTGCCAGCGACCGGAGGGATACAAACTATGGCTACACCTTC. Residues: CASDRRDTNYGYTF.

The V gene is TRBV7-9, the J gene TRBJ1-1; a weak D match, TRBD1 (5 bases). CDR1 is SEHNR and CDR2 is FQNEAQ in the germline V gene (reference sequence). V lost 2 bases and J 1 base, leaving 11 bases between the germline ends. This CDR3 is 15 amino acids long. CDR3 protein: CASSLTGATNTEAFF. The CDR3 DNA sequence: TGTGCCAGCAGCTTAACTGGGGCCACGAACACTGAAGCTTTCTTT.

The rearrangement links TRBV29-1 to TRBJ2-5, with D maybe TRBD2 (5 bases). The ends were cut back, 7 bases at V and 4 bases at J, with 19 bases in the middle. Germline lookup yields CDR1 SQVTM and CDR2 ANQGSEA. The length of the CDR3 is 14 residues. The CDR3 sequence is CSGAGIPGRETQYF. CDR3 sequence (DNA): TGCAGCGGAGCCGGGATACCCGGACGAGAGACCCAGTACTTC. Full variable domain (remainder filled in from reference TRBV29-1 and TRBJ2-5): SAVISQKPSRDICQRGTSLTIQCQVDSQVTMMFWYRQQPGQSLTLIATANQGSEATYESGFVIDKFPISRPNLTFSTLTVSNMSPEDSSIYLCSGAGIPGRETQYFGPGTRLLVL.

V and J are TRBV24-1 and TRBJ2-3; 12 bases are a match to TRBD2. Germline CDR1 is KGHDR and CDR2 is SFDVKD. The CDR3 sequence is 20 residues long. V gave up 4 bases and J gave up 1 base; unmatched junction bases: 14. The CDR3 DNA sequence: TGTGCCACCAGTGACCTGACGACTAGCGGGAGCGTCCAAGGCACAGATACGCAGTATTTT. Amino acid sequence: CATSDLTTSGSVQGTDTQYF.

The gene calls are TRBV2 and TRBJ1-2; maybe TRBD1 (5 bases). This CDR3 contains 14 residues. V was trimmed by 3 bases and J by 2 bases, leaving 10 bases between them. Germline V gives CDR1 SNHLY, CDR2 FYNNEI. In nucleotides, the CDR3 is TGTGCCAGCAGTGACCCAGGGACCAACTATGGCTACACCTTC. Translation: CASSDPGTNYGYTF.

This clone was detected only a few times. V is TRBV7-9 and J is TRBJ2-6; the match to TRBD2 covers 8 bases. CDR1 is SEHNR, CDR2 FQNEAQ, per germline (reference sequence). V shed 5 bases, J shed 4 bases, and the junction held 7 bases outside the gene matches. There are 16 residues in the CDR3. The CDR3 loop reads CASSAGGLGGANVLTF. In DNA, the CDR3 is TGTGCCAGCAGCGCGGGAGGTTTAGGGGGGGCCAACGTCCTGACTTTC. The complete variable domain, with remaining parts taken from reference TRBV7-9 and TRBJ2-6, reads DTGVSQNPRHKITKRGQNVTFRCDPISEHNRLYWYRQTLGQGPEFLTYFQNEAQLEKSRLLSDRFSAERPKGSFSTLEIQRTEQGDSAMYLCASSAGGLGGANVLTFGAGSRLTVL.

The chain uses TRBV10-1 and TRBJ2-7; D ambiguous. This CDR3 contains 19 residues. The germline V and J ends were trimmed by 7 bases and 0 bases, with 28 bases remaining between them. CDR1 is WNHNN, CDR2 SYGVQD, per germline (reference sequence). CDR3 sequence reads: CASIVPRPGHRSSSYEQYF. The CDR3 DNA is TGCGCCAGCATAGTTCCTAGACCGGGCCACCGGTCTTCCTCCTACGAGCAGTACTTC.

The chain recombines TRBV19 with TRBJ1-6; D gene unclear. Germline CDR1 reads LNHDA; CDR2 reads SQIVND (reference sequence). V lost 6 bases to trimming and J lost 10 bases, with 16 bases between them. This CDR3 region has 14 residues. CDR3 sequence (DNA): TGTGCCAGTAGGAAGGAGGTAGCATTATCACCCCTCCACTTT. It codes for CASRKEVALSPLHF.

The genes are TRBV19 and TRBJ2-1; weak D call: TRBD2 (6 bases). The V end was cut by 6 bases, the J end by 6 bases, with 18 bases between. The CDR3 is 15 amino acids. Germline assignment: CDR1 LNHDA and CDR2 SQIVND (reference sequence). The CDR3 sequence: CASSVLAVSGNEQFF. The CDR3 bases are TGTGCCAGTAGCGTACTAGCTGTGTCAGGCAATGAGCAGTTCTTC.

In its sample, this clone was seen once. V gene TRBV7-2 combines with J gene TRBJ1-1; D is possibly TRBD1 (6 bases). CDR1 is SGHTA, CDR2 FQGNSA, per germline. The CDR3 spans 16 residues. The V end lost 2 bases, the J end lost 1 base, and 14 bases lay between the germline ends. The CDR3 nucleotides are TGTGCCAGCAGCTTACGGGTCACAGGGAAGAACACTGAAGCTTTCTTT. Protein product: CASSLRVTGKNTEAFF.

This clone was counted between two and nine times. This chain links TRBV5-1 with TRBJ2-2; D is possibly TRBD1 (5 bases). The ends were cut back, 0 bases at V and 6 bases at J, with 15 bases in the middle. Germline V gives CDR1 SGHRS, CDR2 YFSETQ. The CDR3 consists of 16 residues. In nucleotides, the CDR3 is TGCGCCAGCAGCTTGGAGGCAGGGATGGGTCCCGGGGAGCTGTTTTTT. It is translated as CASSLEAGMGPGELFF.

This chain uses TRBV7-3 with TRBJ2-1; 7 nucleotides match TRBD2. V gave up 5 bases and J gave up 0 bases; unmatched junction bases: 13. From germline, CDR1 is SGHTA and CDR2 FQGTGA. The CDR3 is made up of 18 amino acids. The CDR3 loop reads CASSDLPSGGSSYNEQFF. Written as DNA, the CDR3 is TGTGCCAGCAGCGACTTACCTAGCGGAGGTAGCTCCTACAATGAGCAGTTCTTC.

The chain joins TRBV19 to TRBJ2-5; possible D gene TRBD2, 6 bases. V lost 6 bases to trimming and J lost 2 bases, with 13 bases between them. Germline V gene lookup returns CDR1 LNHDA and CDR2 SQIVND (reference sequence). The CDR3 covers 14 residues. CDR3 bases: TGTGCCAGTAGAGGGAGGACGAATCAAGAGACCCAGTACTTC. Translating gives CASRGRTNQETQYF.

V is TRBV10-3 and J is TRBJ1-1, with D maybe TRBD1 (6 bases). V lost 5 bases, J lost 5 bases, and 12 bases lay in between. The germline gives CDR1 ENHRY, CDR2 SYGVKD. This CDR3 is 13 amino acids long. The CDR3 here is CAISSERGTEAFF. The CDR3 nucleotides are TGTGCCATCAGTTCGGAGAGGGGGACTGAAGCTTTCTTT.

The V gene is TRBV3-1 (or the pseudogene TRBV3-2), the J gene TRBJ1-6; D perhaps matches TRBD1 (6 bases). V lost 2 bases, J lost 9 bases, and 11 bases lay in between. CDR3 length equals 14 residues. Germline assignment: CDR1 LGHDT and CDR2 YNNKEL (reference sequence). This CDR3 reads CASSQMRGSSPLHF. The CDR3 nucleotides read TGTGCCAGCAGCCAAATGAGGGGGAGTTCACCCCTCCACTTT.